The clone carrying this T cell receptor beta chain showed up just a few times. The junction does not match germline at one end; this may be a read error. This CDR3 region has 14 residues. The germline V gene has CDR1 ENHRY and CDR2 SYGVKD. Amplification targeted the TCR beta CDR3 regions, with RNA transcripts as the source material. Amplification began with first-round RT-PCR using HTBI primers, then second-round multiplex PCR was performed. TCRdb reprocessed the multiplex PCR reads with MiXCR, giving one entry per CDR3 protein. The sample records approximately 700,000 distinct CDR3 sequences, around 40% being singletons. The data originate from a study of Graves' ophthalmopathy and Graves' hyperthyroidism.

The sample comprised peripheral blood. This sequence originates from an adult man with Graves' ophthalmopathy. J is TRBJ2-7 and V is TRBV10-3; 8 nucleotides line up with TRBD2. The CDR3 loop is CASSSRGALYEQYF. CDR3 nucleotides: TGTGCCAGCAGTTCGCGGGGGGCCCTCTACGAGCAGTACTTC.